This entry concerns a single TCR beta chain. The junction had 7 bases not matched to a gene; V was cut back by 4 bases and J by 6 bases. This CDR3 is built from 14 residues. These data are taken from a study of blood T cells in healthy people across ages. The second PCR ran roughly 6 to 12 cycles with a sample-barcoded 5' primer and J-beta primers. Via MiXCR, TCRdb re-called the 5' RACE reads, giving one row per CDR3 protein. The table includes roughly 1,300,000 distinct CDR3 sequences, 55% to 75% detected once. This sequence was found in a man younger than 35 in good health. V usage is TRBV12-3 or TRBV12-4 and J usage is TRBJ2-7, with 9 bases matching TRBD1. The specimen sequenced was blood. CDR3 coding DNA: TGTGCCAGCAGTTCGTCCGGACAGGGGAGCGAGCAGTACTTC. This codes for CASSSSGQGSEQYF.